The source of this T cell receptor (beta chain) is a study of cytomegalovirus exposure and HLA in healthy donors. Whole-study findings and limits: Later on, a genetic analysis was performed. It linked a missense variant in DCLRE1C with V- and J-gene trimming of TCR beta. Using a false discovery rate of 0.05, a later analysis showed that approximately 18,000 TCR beta sequences were associated with HLA alleles. Analysis was performed later, and it showed HLA-associated TCR beta chains to be more clonally expanded than equally common others.

This CDR3 region has 15 residues. Trimming removed 0 bases from V and 6 bases from J; junction bases left unmatched: 6. The V gene's germline CDR1 is LGHNA and CDR2 YSLEER. Worth noting for this clone: What it recognizes is unknown.

PCR used 60 Vbeta primers and 13 Jbeta primers. Assay used: immunoSEQ multiplex PCR; TCRdb lists only in-frame clones, some missing. The profile shows about 200,000 clones, 82% of them singletons. The J gene is TRBJ2-7, the V gene TRBV4-3; 9 bases map to TRBD1. The sequencing sample was made of PBMCs. This TCR came from a woman in her fifties or sixties in good health and CMV-seropositive. The CDR3 DNA reads TGCGCCAGCAGCCAAGATTATACAGGGGGCGGCGAGCAGTACTTC. This gives the protein CASSQDYTGGGEQYF.